Sequencing of this T cell receptor beta chain was carried out in a study of blood T cell repertoires in COVID-19. Study at large: There were acute and convalescent COVID-19 samples, and they came from the United States, Italy and Spain. T cells, B-cell-depleted T cells, or PBMCs supplied cDNA or gDNA.

A Seattle source enrolled patients during active infection and followed them longitudinally. Per the original methods: Reference gene primer amplification gave estimated nucleated cell counts. TCRdb's copy holds only in-frame clones and misses some; the assay was immunoSEQ multiplex PCR. V and J calls and clone size are copied from that table; D and trimming were computed from the DNA. This sample has approximately 89,000 clones, with around 75% found just once. The V and J ends lost 1 base and 1 base, in that order; junction bases with no gene match: 4. The CDR3 is made up of 16 amino acids. In germline, CDR1 is SEHNR, CDR2 FQNEAQ (reference sequence).

What was sequenced was peripheral blood. This rearrangement joins TRBV7-9 to TRBJ1-2; 9 bases fit TRBD1. The sequence came from a man in his 70s with COVID-19, enrolled during active disease. CDR3 sequence (DNA): TGTGCCAGCAGCTTAGTCGGGACAGGGCTTAACTATGGCTACACCTTC. It yields the protein CASSLVGTGLNYGYTF.